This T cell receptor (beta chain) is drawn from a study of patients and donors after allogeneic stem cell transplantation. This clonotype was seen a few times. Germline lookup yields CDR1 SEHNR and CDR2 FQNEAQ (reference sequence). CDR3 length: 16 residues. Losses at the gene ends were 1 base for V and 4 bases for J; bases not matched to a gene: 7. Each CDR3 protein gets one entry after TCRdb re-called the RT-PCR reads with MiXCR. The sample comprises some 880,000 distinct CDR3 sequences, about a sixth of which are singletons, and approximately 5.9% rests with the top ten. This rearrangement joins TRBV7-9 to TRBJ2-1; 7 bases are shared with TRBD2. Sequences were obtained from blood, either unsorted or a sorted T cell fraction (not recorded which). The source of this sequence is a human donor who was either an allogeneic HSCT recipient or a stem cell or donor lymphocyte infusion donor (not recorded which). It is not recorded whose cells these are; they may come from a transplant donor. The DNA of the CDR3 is TGTGCCAGCAGCTTAGGAACTAGCGCACCGTACAATGAGCAGTTCTTC. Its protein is CASSLGTSAPYNEQFF.